This section outlines one T cell receptor (beta chain) sequence together with its context. Antigen unknown. The source of the sample is a study of Ad26.COV2.S vaccination and SARS-CoV-2 variants. Study-wide background: Recipients of Ad26.COV2.S got it intramuscularly, once or twice 56 days apart. Regarding the study as a whole: Reports say spike-specific CD8+ and CD4+ T cell responses covered substantial breadth after vaccination. Non-spike TCR breadth was similar in vaccine and placebo recipients.

Treatment defined: roughly 20 received Ad26.COV2.S at low or high dose, single or two shots; about 5 received placebo; per-sample allocation not given. Sampling was done on day 63 after the first vaccine or placebo injection. V gave up 5 bases and J gave up 4 bases, with 11 bases separating them. The CDR3 runs 13 residues. Data came from immunoSEQ multiplex PCR; TCRdb stores just in-frame clones and leaves some out. The sample contains 400,000 to 450,000 clones, about 90% of which appear only once. The sequence was collected from a person aged 18-65 years who received the Ad26.COV2.S COVID-19 vaccine or a placebo. The rearrangement uses TRBV12-3 or TRBV12-4 and TRBJ1-1; D remains ambiguous. The material sequenced was peripheral blood, taken in a trial of Ad26.COV2.S vaccine versus placebo. CDR3 protein: CASSPKTGTEAFF. The CDR3 bases are TGTGCCAGCAGTCCTAAGACGGGCACTGAAGCTTTCTTT.